A selection of T cell receptor beta chains follows, all from one sample in a study of response to subunit inactivated influenza vaccine. TCRdb fed the RT-PCR reads into MiXCR, producing one record per CDR3 protein. The table has hundreds of thousands of distinct CDR3 sequences, about 8% seen once; the top ten hold 13%. The sample here was PBMCs from blood, taken approximately 25 months after vaccination. The source of these receptors is a man aged 50 to 69 who received an inactivated influenza vaccine. Each CDR3 is given with its conserved first and last residue. The D gene is left open where the match is weak. Rows may omit the clone size; those that give it use once, few, many or a size class.

>-|TRBJ2-2|-|TRBV7-2
CASSQLGMNTGELFF
TGTGCCAGCAGCCAGCTCGGGATGAACACCGGGGAGCTGTTTTTT
>-|TRBJ1-5|many|TRBV12-3/TRBV12-4
CASSLAGNQPQHF
TGTGCCAGCAGTTTAGCAGGGAATCAGCCCCAGCATTTT
>-|TRBJ1-3|-|TRBV4-1
CASSHQARRNTIYF
TGCGCCAGCAGCCACCAGGCAAGGAGAAACACCATATATTTT
>TRBD1|TRBJ2-5|-|TRBV20-1
CSARAGTGETQYF
TGCAGTGCAAGGGCCGGGACAGGAGAGACCCAGTACTTC
>TRBD1|TRBJ2-1|-|TRBV29-1
CSGTGNNEQFF
TGCAGCGGGACAGGGAACAATGAGCAGTTCTTC
>-|TRBJ2-4|many|TRBV6-5
CASSFGWGLAKNIQYF
TGTGCCAGCAGTTTTGGATGGGGGCTAGCCAAAAACATTCAGTACTTC
>-|TRBJ1-5|many|TRBV7-6
CASSLGGNSNQPQHF
TGTGCCAGCAGCCTGGGAGGAAACAGTAATCAGCCCCAGCATTTT
>TRBD1|TRBJ2-2|many|TRBV7-3
CASSGTANTGELFF
TGTGCCAGCAGCGGGACAGCGAACACCGGGGAGCTGTTTTTT
>TRBD2|TRBJ2-1|-|TRBV4-3
CASSQGAGGLYNEQFF
TGCGCCAGCAGCCAAGGAGCGGGAGGATTGTACAATGAGCAGTTCTTC
>-|TRBJ1-2|many|TRBV25-1
CASDMGGNYGYTF
TGTGCCAGTGACATGGGAGGGAACTATGGCTACACCTTC
>-|TRBJ2-3|few|TRBV3-1
CASSQVQDTQYF
TGTGCCAGCAGCCAAGTCCAAGATACGCAGTATTTT
>TRBD1|TRBJ1-5|many|TRBV15
CATSRDLTGQRGNQPQHF
TGTGCCACCAGCAGAGATCTGACAGGGCAGCGCGGCAATCAGCCCCAGCATTTT
>-|TRBJ2-1|-|TRBV6-2/TRBV6-3
CASSYSRDRFF
TGTGCCAGCAGTTATTCCCGGGATCGATTCTTC